This T cell receptor (beta chain) was sequenced for a study of T cell repertoires in cytomegalovirus infection. On the study more broadly: CMV epitopes, recently identified HLA-C-restricted and well-studied HLA-B-restricted, were used. Public signatures in TCR beta pointed to CMV infection and matching HLA type. Study results and limitations: Summed frequency of shared TCR beta families picked out CMV carriers who also had the relevant HLA. The ex vivo response showed dominance by HLA-C-restricted CMV-specific TCR beta clonotypes.

TCRdb used MiXCR to reprocess the reads, holding one entry per CDR3 protein. The table has about 920,000 distinct CDR3 sequences, 30% to 40% seen once. Germline CDR1 SGHTA, CDR2 FQGTGA. The V end lost 5 bases, the J end lost 4 bases, and 11 bases lay between the germline ends. There are 13 residues in the CDR3. Worth noting for this clonotype: Its antigen is not identified.

The chain has TRBV7-3 and TRBJ1-2; D might be TRBD1 (6 bases). The sequence came from a human donor in good health (CMV status not recorded). Some clones in this sample may be carry-over from other donors' samples. Sequences were derived from cultured CD8+ T cells from PBMCs, sampled from culture after CMV antigen stimulation. DNA of the CDR3: TGTGCCAGCAGCCAAACAGGGCCCTATGGCTACACCTTC. Protein product: CASSQTGPYGYTF.